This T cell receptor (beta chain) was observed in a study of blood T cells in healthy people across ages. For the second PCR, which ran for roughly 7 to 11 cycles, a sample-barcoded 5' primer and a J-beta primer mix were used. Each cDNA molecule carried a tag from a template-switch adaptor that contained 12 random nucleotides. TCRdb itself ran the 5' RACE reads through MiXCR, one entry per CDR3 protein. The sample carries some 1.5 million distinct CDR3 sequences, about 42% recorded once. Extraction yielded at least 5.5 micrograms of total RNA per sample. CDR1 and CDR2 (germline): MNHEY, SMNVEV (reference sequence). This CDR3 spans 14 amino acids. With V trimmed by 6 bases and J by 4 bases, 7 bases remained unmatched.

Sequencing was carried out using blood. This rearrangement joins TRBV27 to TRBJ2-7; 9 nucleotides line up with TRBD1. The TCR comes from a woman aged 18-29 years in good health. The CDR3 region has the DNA TGTGCCAGCAGAGGGACAGGGAGGGGGTACGAGCAGTACTTC. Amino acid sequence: CASRGTGRGYEQYF.